The 27 T cell receptor beta chains listed next were all sequenced from one sample in a study of identical twins. MiXCR was run by TCRdb on the 5' RACE reads, yielding one entry per CDR3 protein. The profile shows some 790,000 distinct CDR3 sequences, around a sixth of them singletons. This sample also appeared in a second study, on T cells expressing NK-cell markers.

The sample consisted of PBMCs. The source of these receptors is a woman under 30 in good health.

This clonotype was picked up a small number of times. Written as DNA, the CDR3 is TGTGCCAGCAGCTTAGGTTATGGGGCCGGGGAGCTGTTTTTT. Its protein is CASSLGYGAGELFF. The chain combines TRBV7-2 with TRBJ2-2; D uncertain. V lost 1 base and J lost 6, with 9 bases in between. Germline V CDR1 and CDR2: SGHTA, FQGNSA. The CDR3 consists of 14 residues.

This clonotype was detected a few times. The CDR3 DNA follows: TGTGCCAGCAGGGGACAGACCTATGGCTACACCTTC. This gives the protein CASRGQTYGYTF. The chain uses TRBV12-3 or TRBV12-4 and TRBJ1-2, with TRBD1 matching over 7 bases. V was pared by 6 bases and J by 4 bases, with 2 bases of the junction left unmatched. The CDR3 is 12 residues long.

There are many counts of this clonotype. The rearrangement joins TRBV12-3 or TRBV12-4 to TRBJ1-1, with 7 positions matching TRBD1. V shed 8 bases, J shed 4 bases, and the junction held 7 bases outside the gene matches. The CDR3 totals 13 residues. The CDR3 loop is CASVFNRGTEAFF. The DNA for the CDR3 is TGTGCCAGCGTATTCAACAGGGGCACTGAAGCTTTCTTT.

At least ten counts were recorded for this clonotype. This sequence joins TRBV5-1 and TRBJ2-5, with D unresolved. The CDR3 spans 12 residues. Per the germline V gene, CDR1 is SGHRS and CDR2 is YFSETQ. Deletions cut 7 bases from V and 1 base from J, with 8 bases between. This chain's CDR3 is CASSVGQETQYF. CDR3 nucleotides: TGCGCCAGCTCTGTCGGCCAAGAGACCCAGTACTTC. The full variable domain, its missing parts supplied by reference TRBV5-1 and TRBJ2-5, is KAGVTQTPRYLIKTRGQQVTLSCSPISGHRSVSWYQQTPGQGLQFLFEYFSETQRNKGNFPGRFSGRQFSNSRSEMNVSTLELGDSALYLCASSVGQETQYFGPGTRLLVL.

The chain combines TRBV10-3 with TRBJ2-1, with D possibly being TRBD1 (6 bases). The germline V gene encodes CDR1 ENHRY and CDR2 SYGVKD. Between the trimmed V and J ends, which lost 11 bases and 8 bases, there was a span of 19 bases. CDR3 length equals 13 residues. CDR3 bases: TGTGCCGCGGGTCCAACAGGGTCCCATGAGCAGTTCTTC. It specifies CAAGPTGSHEQFF.

The CDR3, as DNA: TGTGCCAGCAGTCAGGGGTGGACTAGCGGCACAGATACGCAGTATTTT. This gives the protein CASSQGWTSGTDTQYF. The chain has TRBV7-9 and TRBJ2-3; TRBD2 matches at 9 bases. V lost 6 bases, J lost 1 base, and 8 bases stayed unmatched. The CDR3 length is 16 residues. Germline CDR1 reads SEHNR; CDR2 reads FQNEAQ (reference sequence).

This clonotype was counted a few times. CDR3 sequence: CASSADSGVGEQYF. CDR3 DNA: TGTGCCAGCAGCGCAGACAGTGGGGTTGGGGAGCAGTACTTC. This chain joins TRBV6-1 and TRBJ2-7; tentative D call: TRBD1 (5 bases). Trimming cost V 6 bases and J 7 bases, with 19 bases left between them. Germline V gives CDR1 MNHNS, CDR2 SASEGT. The CDR3 length is 14 residues.

Many counts were recorded for this clonotype. CDR3 region: CSPTPRDNTDTQYF. The CDR3 DNA reads TGCAGCCCTACTCCTCGGGACAACACAGATACGCAGTATTTT. This chain joins TRBV20-1 and TRBJ2-3, with D possibly matching TRBD1 (6 bases). The length of the CDR3 is 14 residues. Germline V CDR1 and CDR2: DFQATT, SNEGSKA (reference sequence).

This clonotype has at least ten counts. The chain carries TRBV10-3 and TRBJ2-3; the D is unclear. The length of the CDR3 is 14 residues. Germline assignment: CDR1 ENHRY and CDR2 SYGVKD. The V and J ends lost 0 bases and 2 bases respectively, with 6 bases between them. CDR3 sequence: CAISESATTDTQYF. The DNA for the CDR3 is TGTGCCATCAGTGAGTCAGCAACCACAGATACGCAGTATTTT.

This clonotype was picked up a small number of times. The J gene is TRBJ2-1, the V gene TRBV20-1; 8 bases agree with TRBD1. This CDR3 region has 14 residues. CDR1 and CDR2 (germline): DFQATT, SNEGSKA (reference sequence). Unmatched junction bases numbered 11, after V lost 5 bases and J lost 8 bases. The CDR3 nucleotides are TGCAGTGCTGGACAGGGACTGGTGCGGGATGAGCAGTTCTTC. Its translation: CSAGQGLVRDEQFF.

This rearrangement joins TRBV5-1 to TRBJ2-1; 13 nucleotides align to TRBD2. V was clipped by 6 bases and J by 2 bases; unmatched bases: 5. CDR1 is SGHRS, CDR2 YFSETQ, per germline. The CDR3 is made up of 16 amino acids. The CDR3 DNA reads TGCGCCAGCAAGGTCACTAGCGGGGGGGCCTACAATGAGCAGTTCTTC. The encoded protein is CASKVTSGGAYNEQFF.

The chain employs TRBV6-1 and TRBJ2-7, with D maybe TRBD1 (6 bases). V shed 6 bases and J shed 0 bases, with 15 bases lying between them. CDR1 and CDR2 (germline): MNHNS, SASEGT. The length of the CDR3 is 15 residues. The DNA of the CDR3 is TGTGCCAGCAGAGCAAGGGACATTAACTCCTACGAGCAGTACTTC. It translates to CASRARDINSYEQYF.

The chain carries TRBV7-3 and TRBJ2-5; no clear D gene. The germline V and J ends were trimmed by 5 bases and 1 base, with 8 bases remaining between them. This CDR3 comprises 13 residues. The germline V gene encodes CDR1 SGHTA and CDR2 FQGTGA. Written as DNA, the CDR3 is TGTGCCAGCAGCCGACGAGCCCAAGAGACCCAGTACTTC. Its protein product is CASSRRAQETQYF. The full variable domain, its missing parts supplied by reference TRBV7-3 and TRBJ2-5, is GAGVSQTPSNKVTEKGKYVELRCDPISGHTALYWYRQSLGQGPEFLIYFQGTGAADDSGLPNDRFFAVRPEGSVSTLKIQRTERGDSAVYLCASSRRAQETQYFGPGTRLLVL.

This clonotype has only one observation. J is TRBJ1-1 and V is TRBV10-3; 9 positions match TRBD1. The CDR3 is 14 residues long. Germline loops: CDR1 ENHRY, CDR2 SYGVKD. V shed 9 bases and J 2 bases; nucleotides not matched to a gene: 7. CDR3 protein: CAIAPGQGNTEAFF. The CDR3 nucleotides are TGTGCCATAGCCCCGGGACAGGGCAACACTGAAGCTTTCTTT.

This clonotype was detected only a few times. V gene TRBV7-8 combines with J gene TRBJ2-5; TRBD1 or TRBD2 may be the D gene (5 bases each). The length of the CDR3 is 13 residues. Germline CDR1 SGHVS, CDR2 FQNEAQ. Trimming took off 5 bases at V and 5 bases at J, with 12 bases between the two ends. The CDR3 bases are TGTGCCAGCAGCCCCCCAGAGGGGGAGACCCAGTACTTC. The encoded protein is CASSPPEGETQYF.

The chain uses TRBV21-1 and TRBJ2-1; the table's D call TRBD2 went unverified against the DNA. TRBV21-1 is a known pseudogene. CDR3 length: 17 amino acids. CDR3 region: CASRVVAGGWGMSEQFF. The CDR3 nucleotides read TGTGCCAGCAGGGTAGTAGCGGGAGGATGGGGCATGAGTGAGCAGTTCTTC.

This chain connects TRBV20-1 to TRBJ2-4, with D possibly TRBD1 on 6 matching bases. Trimming pared 3 bases from V and 0 bases from J, leaving 15 bases between. The CDR3 totals 16 residues. Germline CDR1 DFQATT, CDR2 SNEGSKA (reference sequence). CDR3 in DNA: TGCAGTGCTAGTAAACAGGGTCTCGTAGCCAAAAACATTCAGTACTTC. Translating gives CSASKQGLVAKNIQYF.

This clonotype has more than one count but fewer than ten. The chain employs TRBV11-2 and TRBJ2-1; 8 bases are a match to TRBD2. Germline CDR1 reads SGHAT; CDR2 reads FQNNGV. The CDR3 extends over 15 amino acids. V lost 5 bases and J lost 2; bases outside the gene matches: 5. CDR3 in amino acids: CASSPFSGAYNEQFF. The CDR3 bases are TGTGCCAGCAGCCCGTTTAGCGGGGCCTACAATGAGCAGTTCTTC.

The chain joins TRBV6-2 or TRBV6-3 to TRBJ2-7; 7 nucleotides agree with TRBD2. Germline V gene sequence: CDR1 MNHEY, CDR2 SVGEGT. CDR3 size: 13 residues. V shed 4 bases, J shed 6 bases, and the junction held 6 bases outside the gene matches. CDR3 sequence (DNA): TGTGCCAGCAGTTCTACGGGACTACTCGAGCAGTACTTC. This encodes CASSSTGLLEQYF.

This clonotype was recorded at least ten times. V usage is TRBV10-3 and J usage is TRBJ2-7, with 8 bases aligning to TRBD2. Germline-derived CDR1 and CDR2 are ENHRY and SYGVKD. The J segment lost 6 bases and the V segment lost 3 bases, leaving 10 bases of the junction unmatched. The CDR3 covers 15 residues. DNA for the CDR3: TGTGCCATCAGTGATTCTCGGGGGGGTAACCTCGAGCAGTACTTC. Protein: CAISDSRGGNLEQYF.

V is TRBV3-1 and J is TRBJ2-5; D is possibly TRBD2 (5 bases). The germline CDR1 and CDR2 sequences are LGHDT and YNNKEL (reference sequence). This CDR3 contains 16 residues. Trimming stripped 0 bases from V and 2 bases from J, with 13 bases between. CDR3 sequence: CASSQDNIDYQETQYF. For the CDR3, the DNA is TGTGCCAGCAGCCAAGATAATATCGACTATCAAGAGACCCAGTACTTC.

In its sample, this clonotype was seen a few times. The rearrangement uses TRBV20-1 and TRBJ2-3; possibly TRBD2 for D (6 bases). The CDR3 totals 14 residues. Germline V gene data show CDR1 as DFQATT and CDR2 as SNEGSKA (reference sequence). V lost 3 bases and J 0 bases, leaving 10 bases between the germline ends. The CDR3 here is CSASGRDSTDTQYF. In DNA, the CDR3 is TGCAGTGCTAGCGGGCGGGACAGCACAGATACGCAGTATTTT.

This clonotype turned up a few times. One end of the junction varies from germline; a read error may be responsible. J is TRBJ1-1 and V is TRBV5-4; possible D gene TRBD1, 5 bases. The length of the CDR3 is 13 residues. Germline CDR1 reads SGHNT; CDR2 reads YYREEE (reference sequence). CDR3 sequence reads: CASSLGGVAEAFF. CDR3 coding DNA: TGTGCCAGCAGCTTGGGGGGGGTAGCTGAGGCTTTCTTT.

The chain recombines TRBV6-2 or TRBV6-3 with TRBJ2-7; a weak D match, TRBD2 (6 bases). The CDR3 runs 17 residues. From germline, CDR1 is MNHEY and CDR2 SVGEGT. V dropped 0 bases and J dropped 2 bases, with 17 bases sitting between them. CDR3 in DNA: TGTGCCAGCAGTTACTCGAGGGGTTTCCAGCGGGCCTACGAGCAGTACTTC. Translating gives CASSYSRGFQRAYEQYF.

This clonotype occurred a few times. V usage is TRBV5-1 and J usage is TRBJ2-5; 9 positions match TRBD2. This CDR3 is built from 14 residues. The germline gives CDR1 SGHRS, CDR2 YFSETQ. The trim removed 6 bases at V and 0 bases at J, leaving 3 bases unmatched. CDR3 residues: CASTLAGYQETQYF. The CDR3 nucleotides are TGCGCCAGCACCCTAGCGGGATACCAAGAGACCCAGTACTTC.

In its sample, this clonotype was seen many times. The CDR3 nucleotides are TGCGCCAGCAGCTTGGTGGTAGCGGGAGAGAAGGAGCAGTACTTC. This translates into CASSLVVAGEKEQYF. The genes are TRBV5-1 and TRBJ2-7; 9 positions agree with TRBD2. CDR1 and CDR2 (germline): SGHRS, YFSETQ. The CDR3 consists of 15 residues. The V gene end was trimmed by 0 bases and the J gene end by 7 bases; junction bases not matched to a gene: 8.

This clonotype occurred many times. The chain recombines TRBV7-2 with TRBJ2-1, with 7 bases matching TRBD2. Trimming took 5 bases from V and 2 from J; bases not matched to a gene: 6. Looked up from germline, CDR1 is SGHTA and CDR2 is FQGNSA. There are 15 residues in the CDR3. Written as DNA, the CDR3 is TGTGCCAGCAGCGCTGATGGACTAGCCTACAATGAGCAGTTCTTC. It translates to CASSADGLAYNEQFF.